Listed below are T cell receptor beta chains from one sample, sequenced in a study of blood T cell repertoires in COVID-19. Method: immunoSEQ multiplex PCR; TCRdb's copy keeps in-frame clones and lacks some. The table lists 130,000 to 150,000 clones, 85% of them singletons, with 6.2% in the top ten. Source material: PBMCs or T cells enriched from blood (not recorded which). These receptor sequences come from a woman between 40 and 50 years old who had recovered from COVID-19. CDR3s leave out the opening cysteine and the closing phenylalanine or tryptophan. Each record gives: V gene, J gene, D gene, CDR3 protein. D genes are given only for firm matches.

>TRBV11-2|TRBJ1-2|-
ASSLAVGQGPYGYT
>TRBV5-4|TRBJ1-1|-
ASSSGRGFTEAF
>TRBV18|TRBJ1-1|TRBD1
ASSQGAGQSNTEAF
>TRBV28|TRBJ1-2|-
ASSSYPGSGVYGYT
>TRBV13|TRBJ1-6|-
ASSLQVSNSPLH
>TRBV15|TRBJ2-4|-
ATSRETGSPKNIQY
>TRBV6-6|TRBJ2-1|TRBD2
ASSPRGLAGGYNEQF
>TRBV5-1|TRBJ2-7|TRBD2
ASSSLLAGGRDEQY
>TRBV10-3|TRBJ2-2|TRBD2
AISDRVAGGHTGELF
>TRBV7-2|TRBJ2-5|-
ASSLRVQETQY
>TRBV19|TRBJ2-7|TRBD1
ASSMVRGYEQY
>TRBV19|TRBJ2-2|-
ASRWAQNTGELF
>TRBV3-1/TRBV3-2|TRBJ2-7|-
ASSQRGSLEQY
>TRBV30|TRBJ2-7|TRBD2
AWSTALAGGREQY
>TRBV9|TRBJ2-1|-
ASSPQYNEQF
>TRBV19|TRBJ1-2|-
ASRPLGGFYSGYT
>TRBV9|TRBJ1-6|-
ASSVVDGSNSPLH
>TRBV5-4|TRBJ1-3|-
ASSLDRVGNTIY
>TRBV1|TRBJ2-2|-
TSSQGGGRNTGELF
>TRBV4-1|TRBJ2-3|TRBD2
ASSQEVKRGAKDTQY
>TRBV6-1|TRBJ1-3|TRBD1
ASSDLPGQGRNTIY
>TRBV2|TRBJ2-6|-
ASSEKTGTSGANVLT
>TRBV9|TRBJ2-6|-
ASSAGSGANVLT
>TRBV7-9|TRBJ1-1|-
ASSPPFDTEAF
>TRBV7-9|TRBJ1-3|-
ASSLNSGSGNTIY
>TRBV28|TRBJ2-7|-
ASDDSSYEQY
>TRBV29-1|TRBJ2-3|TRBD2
SYRAGGTDTQY
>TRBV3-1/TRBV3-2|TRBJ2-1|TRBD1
ASSQGQGTYNEQF
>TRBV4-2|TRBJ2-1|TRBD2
ASSGRGAGGNEQF
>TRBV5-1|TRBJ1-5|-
ASSLAPSNQPQH
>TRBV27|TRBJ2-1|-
ASSLGQHGEQF
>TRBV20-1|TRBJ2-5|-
SSTSGETQY
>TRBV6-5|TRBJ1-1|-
ASSPDRRQIGAF
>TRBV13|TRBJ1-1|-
ASSPQVMNTEAF
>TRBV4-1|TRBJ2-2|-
ASRPWLVDTGELF
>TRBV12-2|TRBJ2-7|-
ASRFSTAGEQY
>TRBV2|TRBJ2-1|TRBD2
ASRTSAQRYNEQF
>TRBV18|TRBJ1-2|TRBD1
ASSPATGRYGYT
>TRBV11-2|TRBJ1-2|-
ASSSDSGVWYGYT
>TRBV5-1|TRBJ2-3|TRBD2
ASSTLAGADTQY